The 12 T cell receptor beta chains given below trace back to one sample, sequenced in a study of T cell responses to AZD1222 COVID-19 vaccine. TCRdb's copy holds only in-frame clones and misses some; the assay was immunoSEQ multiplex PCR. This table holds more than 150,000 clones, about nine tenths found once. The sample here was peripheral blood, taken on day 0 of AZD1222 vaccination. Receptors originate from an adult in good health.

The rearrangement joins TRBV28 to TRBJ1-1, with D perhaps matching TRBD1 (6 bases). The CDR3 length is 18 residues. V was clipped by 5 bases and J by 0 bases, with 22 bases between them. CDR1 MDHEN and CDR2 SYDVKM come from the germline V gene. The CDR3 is CASSPFGVQGPLNTEAFF. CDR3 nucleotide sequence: TGTGCCAGCAGTCCCTTCGGGGTGCAGGGGCCACTGAACACTGAAGCTTTCTTT.

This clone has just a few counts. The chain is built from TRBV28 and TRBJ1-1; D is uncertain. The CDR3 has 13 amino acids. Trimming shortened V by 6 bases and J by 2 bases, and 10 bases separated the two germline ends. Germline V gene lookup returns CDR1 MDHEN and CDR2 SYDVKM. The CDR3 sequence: CASRLTLNTEAFF. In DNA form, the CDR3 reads TGTGCCAGCAGGCTGACACTAAACACTGAAGCTTTCTTT.

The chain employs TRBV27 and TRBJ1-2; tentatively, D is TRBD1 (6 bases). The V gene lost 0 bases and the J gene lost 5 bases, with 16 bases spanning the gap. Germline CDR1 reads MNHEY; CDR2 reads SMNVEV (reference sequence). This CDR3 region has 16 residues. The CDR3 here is CASSLSGGERVYGYTF. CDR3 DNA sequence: TGTGCCAGCAGTTTATCGGGGGGCGAGAGGGTGTATGGCTACACCTTC.

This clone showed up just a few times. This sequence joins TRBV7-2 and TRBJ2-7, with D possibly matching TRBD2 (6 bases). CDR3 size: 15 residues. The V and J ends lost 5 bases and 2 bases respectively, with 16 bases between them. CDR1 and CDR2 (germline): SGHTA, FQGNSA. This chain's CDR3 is CASSRTAGPAYEQYF. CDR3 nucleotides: TGTGCCAGCAGCCGTACTGCGGGGCCCGCCTACGAGCAGTACTTC. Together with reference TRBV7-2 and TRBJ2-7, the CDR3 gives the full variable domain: GAGVSQSPSNKVTEKGKDVELRCDPISGHTALYWYRQSLGQGLEFLIYFQGNSAPDKSGLPSDRFSAERTGGSVSTLTIQRTQQEDSAVYLCASSRTAGPAYEQYFGPGTRLTVT.

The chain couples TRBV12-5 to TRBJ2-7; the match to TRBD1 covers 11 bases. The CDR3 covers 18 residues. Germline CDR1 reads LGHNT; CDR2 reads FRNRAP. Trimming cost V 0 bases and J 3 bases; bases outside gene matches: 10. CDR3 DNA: TGTGCTAGTGGTTTGGTACGAGGGACAGGGGGTTCCGACTACGAGCAGTACTTC. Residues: CASGLVRGTGGSDYEQYF.

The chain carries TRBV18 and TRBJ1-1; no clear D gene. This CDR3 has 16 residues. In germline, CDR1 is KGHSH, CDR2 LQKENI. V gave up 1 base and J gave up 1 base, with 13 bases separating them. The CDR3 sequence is CASSPLAPGENTEAFF. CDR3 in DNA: TGTGCCAGCTCACCACTCGCGCCTGGGGAGAACACTGAAGCTTTCTTT.

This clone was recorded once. CDR3 sequence reads: CASSQLGQNEQYF. In DNA, the CDR3 is TGTGCCAGCTCACAGCTTGGACAGAACGAGCAGTACTTC. The J gene is TRBJ2-7, the V gene TRBV18; weak D call: TRBD1 (6 bases). The germline V and J ends were trimmed by 4 bases and 5 bases, with 12 bases remaining between them. Germline CDR1 and CDR2: KGHSH and LQKENI. The CDR3 is 13 residues long.

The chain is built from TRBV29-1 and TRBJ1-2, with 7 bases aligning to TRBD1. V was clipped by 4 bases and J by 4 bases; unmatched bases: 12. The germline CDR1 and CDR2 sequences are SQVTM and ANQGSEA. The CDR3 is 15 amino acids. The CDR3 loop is CSVVGRQGPSYGYTF. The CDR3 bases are TGCAGCGTTGTAGGCCGACAGGGTCCGTCCTATGGCTACACCTTC.

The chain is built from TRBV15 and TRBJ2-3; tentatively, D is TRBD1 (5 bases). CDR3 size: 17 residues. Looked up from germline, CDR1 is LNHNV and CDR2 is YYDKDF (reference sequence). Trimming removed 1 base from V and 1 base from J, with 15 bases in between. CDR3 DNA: TGTGCCACCAGCAGAGGACAGAGGAGCGTGGGCACAGATACGCAGTATTTT. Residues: CATSRGQRSVGTDTQYF.

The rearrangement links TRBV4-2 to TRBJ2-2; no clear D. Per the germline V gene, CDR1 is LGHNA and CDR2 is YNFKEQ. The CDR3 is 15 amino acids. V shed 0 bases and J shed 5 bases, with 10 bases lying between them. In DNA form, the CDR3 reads TGTGCCAGCAGCCAAGATTTGGCAGGTACCGGGGAGCTGTTTTTT. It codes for CASSQDLAGTGELFF.

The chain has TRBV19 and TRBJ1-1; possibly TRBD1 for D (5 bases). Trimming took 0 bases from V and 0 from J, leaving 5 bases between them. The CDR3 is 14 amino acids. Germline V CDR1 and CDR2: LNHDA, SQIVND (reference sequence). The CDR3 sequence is CASSIEGVNTEAFF. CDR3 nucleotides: TGTGCCAGTAGTATAGAGGGGGTGAACACTGAAGCTTTCTTT.

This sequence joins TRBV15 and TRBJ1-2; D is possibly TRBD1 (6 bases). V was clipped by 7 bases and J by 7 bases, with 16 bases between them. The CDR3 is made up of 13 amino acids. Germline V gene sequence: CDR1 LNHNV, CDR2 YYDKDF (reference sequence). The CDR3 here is CATTVGGDPGYTF. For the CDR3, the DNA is TGTGCCACCACGGTCGGGGGCGATCCTGGCTACACCTTC.